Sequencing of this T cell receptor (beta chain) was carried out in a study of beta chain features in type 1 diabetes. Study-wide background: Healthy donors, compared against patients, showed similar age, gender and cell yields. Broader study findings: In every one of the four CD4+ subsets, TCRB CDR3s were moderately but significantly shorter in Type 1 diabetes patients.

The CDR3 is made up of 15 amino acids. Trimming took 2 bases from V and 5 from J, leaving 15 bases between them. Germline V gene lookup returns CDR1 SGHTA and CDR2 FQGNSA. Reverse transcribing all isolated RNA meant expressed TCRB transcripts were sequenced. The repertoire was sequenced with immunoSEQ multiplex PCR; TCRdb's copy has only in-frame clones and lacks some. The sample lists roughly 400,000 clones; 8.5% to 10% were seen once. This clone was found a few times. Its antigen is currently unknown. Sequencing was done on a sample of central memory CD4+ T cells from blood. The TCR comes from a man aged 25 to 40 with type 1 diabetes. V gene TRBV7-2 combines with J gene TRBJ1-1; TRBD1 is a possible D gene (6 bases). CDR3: CASSLWTDSGTEAFF. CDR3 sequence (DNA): TGTGCCAGCAGCTTATGGACAGATAGTGGGACTGAAGCTTTCTTT.